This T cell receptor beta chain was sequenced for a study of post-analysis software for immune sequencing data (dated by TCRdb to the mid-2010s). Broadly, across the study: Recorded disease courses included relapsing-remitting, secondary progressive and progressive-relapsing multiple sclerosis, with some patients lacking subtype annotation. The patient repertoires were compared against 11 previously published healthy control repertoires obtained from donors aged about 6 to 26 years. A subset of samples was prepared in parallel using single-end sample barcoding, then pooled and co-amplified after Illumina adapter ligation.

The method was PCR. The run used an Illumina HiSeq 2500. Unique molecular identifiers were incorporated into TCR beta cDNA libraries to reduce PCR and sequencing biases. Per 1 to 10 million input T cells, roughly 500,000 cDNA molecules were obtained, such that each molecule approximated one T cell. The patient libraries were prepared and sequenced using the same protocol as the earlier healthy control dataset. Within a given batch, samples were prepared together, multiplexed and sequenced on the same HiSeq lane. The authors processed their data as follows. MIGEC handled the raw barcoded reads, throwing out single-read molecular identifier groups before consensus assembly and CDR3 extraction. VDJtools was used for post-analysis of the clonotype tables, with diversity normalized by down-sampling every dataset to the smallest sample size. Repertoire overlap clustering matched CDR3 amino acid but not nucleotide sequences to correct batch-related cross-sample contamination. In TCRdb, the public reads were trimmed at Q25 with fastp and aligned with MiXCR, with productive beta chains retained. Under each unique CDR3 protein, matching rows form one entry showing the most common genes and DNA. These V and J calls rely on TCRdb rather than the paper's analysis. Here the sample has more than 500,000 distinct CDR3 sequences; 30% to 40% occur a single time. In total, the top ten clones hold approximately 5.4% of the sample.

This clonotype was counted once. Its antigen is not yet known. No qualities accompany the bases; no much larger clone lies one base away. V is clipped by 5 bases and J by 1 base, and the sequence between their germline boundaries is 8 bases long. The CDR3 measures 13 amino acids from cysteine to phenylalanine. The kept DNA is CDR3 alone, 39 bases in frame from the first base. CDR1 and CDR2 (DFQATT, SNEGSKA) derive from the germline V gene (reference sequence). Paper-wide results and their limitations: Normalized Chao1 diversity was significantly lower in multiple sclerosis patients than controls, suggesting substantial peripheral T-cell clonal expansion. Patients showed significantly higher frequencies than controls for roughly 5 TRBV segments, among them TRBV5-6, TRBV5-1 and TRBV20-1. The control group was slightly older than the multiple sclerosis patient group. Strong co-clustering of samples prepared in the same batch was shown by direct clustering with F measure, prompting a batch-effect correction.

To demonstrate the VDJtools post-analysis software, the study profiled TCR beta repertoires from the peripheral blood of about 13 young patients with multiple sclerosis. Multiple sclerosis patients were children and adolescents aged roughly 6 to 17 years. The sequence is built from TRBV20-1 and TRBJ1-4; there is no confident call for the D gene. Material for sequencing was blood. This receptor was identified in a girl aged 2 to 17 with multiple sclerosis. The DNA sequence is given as TGCAGTGCTTACAGCAGAACTAATGAAAAACTGTTTTTT. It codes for CSAYSRTNEKLFF.